The 22 T cell receptor beta chains below were found in one sample sequenced in a study of cytomegalovirus exposure and HLA in healthy donors. With 60 Vbeta and 13 Jbeta primers, the PCR was carried out. The assay was immunoSEQ multiplex PCR, and TCRdb's table has in-frame clones only and misses some. The sample records fewer than 75,000 clones, 65% to 80% being singletons. The source material was PBMCs. These receptors all stem from a woman aged 25 to 39 in good health and CMV-seronegative.

This chain connects TRBV30 to TRBJ1-6, with D tentatively TRBD1 (6 bases). Germline V CDR1 and CDR2: GTSNPN, SVGIG (reference sequence). V lost 0 bases and J 0 bases, leaving 9 bases between the germline ends. The CDR3 totals 16 residues. The CDR3, as DNA: TGTGCCTGGAGTGTAGAGGACAGCTCCTATAATTCACCCCTCCACTTT. Translated: CAWSVEDSSYNSPLHF.

Here the CDR3 reads CASSPVSGNTIYF. As DNA, the CDR3 is TGTGCCAGCAGTCCGGTCTCTGGAAACACCATATATTTT. J is TRBJ1-3 and V is TRBV27; D unclear. Germline values: CDR1 MNHEY, CDR2 SMNVEV (reference sequence). CDR3 size: 13 residues. Trimming removed 5 bases from V and 0 bases from J, with 5 bases in between.

The V gene is TRBV19, the J gene TRBJ1-1; D is possibly TRBD1 (5 bases). The CDR3 is 15 residues long. The germline gives CDR1 LNHDA, CDR2 SQIVND (reference sequence). Trimming stripped 3 bases from V and 1 base from J, with 12 bases between. The CDR3, as DNA: TGTGCCAGTAGTATTACGGGTGGGGCGAACACTGAAGCTTTCTTT. Translating it yields CASSITGGANTEAFF.

The rearrangement joins TRBV21-1 to TRBJ1-6. TRBV21-1 is annotated as a pseudogene. The CDR3 sequence is 16 residues long. The CDR3 is CASSKGPPVCGSPLHF. CDR3 DNA: TGTGCCAGCAGCAAAGGTCCCCCGGTCTGTGGTTCACCCCTCCACTTT.

This clone was seen a few times. The chain employs TRBV4-3 and TRBJ2-2, with 7 bases that match TRBD2. CDR3 length equals 16 residues. After removal of 0 bases from V and 6 bases from J, the junction contained 7 bases not matched to a gene. Germline V lookup: CDR1 LGHNA, CDR2 YSLEER. Here the CDR3 reads CASSQDPAGEAGELFF. The DNA of the CDR3 is TGCGCCAGCAGCCAAGATCCGGCGGGAGAAGCCGGGGAGCTGTTTTTT.

This chain uses TRBV5-4 with TRBJ2-5; weak D call: TRBD1 (5 bases). There are 14 residues in the CDR3. Trimming removed 5 bases at V and 5 bases at J, with 16 bases between. CDR1 and CDR2 (germline): SGHNT, YYREEE (reference sequence). CDR3 sequence (DNA): TGTGCCAGCAGTTCTTATGGGGCGCAGGAGACCCAGTACTTC. This codes for CASSSYGAQETQYF.

The rearrangement joins TRBV27 to TRBJ1-1; D is undetermined. Looked up from germline, CDR1 is MNHEY and CDR2 is SMNVEV (reference sequence). The length of the CDR3 is 11 residues. V was cut by 6 bases and J by 5 bases, with 7 bases left in between. CDR3 region: CASRSRTEAFF. For the CDR3, the DNA is TGTGCCAGCAGGTCCCGGACTGAAGCTTTCTTT.

The chain joins TRBV2 to TRBJ1-5; D unresolved. The ends were cut back, 4 bases at V and 2 bases at J, with 9 bases in the middle. The CDR3 contains 14 residues. CDR1 SNHLY and CDR2 FYNNEI come from the germline V gene. The CDR3 region is CASSVSRGNQPQHF. CDR3 DNA sequence: TGTGCCAGCAGTGTATCTCGAGGCAATCAGCCCCAGCATTTT.

The gene calls are TRBV27 and TRBJ1-2; D is unresolved. The germline CDR1 and CDR2 sequences are MNHEY and SMNVEV (reference sequence). The CDR3 is made up of 12 amino acids. The V and J ends lost 6 bases and 7 bases respectively, with 12 bases between them. CDR3 DNA sequence: TGTGCCAGCAGCAGACTCGGCGGTGGCTACACCTTC. Translated: CASSRLGGGYTF.

V usage is TRBV7-2 and J usage is TRBJ2-2; 12 bases align to TRBD2. J was trimmed by 8 bases and V by 1 base; bases with no gene match: 8. Germline V gives CDR1 SGHTA, CDR2 FQGNSA. The CDR3 consists of 17 residues. In DNA, the CDR3 is TGTGCCAGCAGCTTAGGCCCTAGCGGGGGGGCCTCAGGGGAGCTGTTTTTT. Its protein is CASSLGPSGGASGELFF.

V is TRBV30 and J is TRBJ1-1; D unclear. CDR3 size: 13 residues. With 3 bases removed from V and 1 base from J, the gap between germline ends came to 9 bases. Germline V lookup: CDR1 GTSNPN, CDR2 SVGIG (reference sequence). The CDR3 DNA follows: TGTGCCTGGAGCGGAGGGAAGAACACTGAAGCTTTCTTT. Amino acid sequence: CAWSGGKNTEAFF.

The rearrangement uses TRBV7-2 and TRBJ2-1, with 8 bases aligning to TRBD2. Germline CDR1 is SGHTA and CDR2 is FQGNSA. V lost 5 bases and J lost 10; bases outside the gene matches: 16. The CDR3 loop spans 16 amino acids. Written as DNA, the CDR3 is TGTGCCAGCAGCCCGCAGGGTAGCGGGAAGGGTCGGGAGCAGTTCTTC. Its protein product is CASSPQGSGKGREQFF.

This clone has a single count. This chain joins TRBV2 and TRBJ2-2; D perhaps matches TRBD2 (7 bases). Per the germline V gene, CDR1 is SNHLY and CDR2 is FYNNEI. Trimming shortened V by 3 bases and J by 7 bases, and 15 bases separated the two germline ends. The CDR3 length is 15 residues. CDR3 in amino acids: CASSEREGVYGELFF. In DNA, the CDR3 is TGTGCCAGCAGTGAGAGGGAGGGGGTATACGGGGAGCTGTTTTTT.

This clone was seen once. The V gene is TRBV5-1, the J gene TRBJ1-2, with 9 positions matching TRBD1. Germline trimming cut 0 bases from V and 0 bases from J; bases unmatched to any gene: 9. Germline values: CDR1 SGHRS, CDR2 YFSETQ. The CDR3 has 18 amino acids. Here the CDR3 reads CASSLAGFGQGTNYGYTF. The CDR3 DNA reads as TGCGCCAGCAGCTTGGCCGGGTTTGGACAGGGGACTAACTATGGCTACACCTTC.

This clone showed up just a few times. The rearrangement joins TRBV14 to TRBJ2-2; the D is unclear. The ends were cut back, 2 bases at V and 4 bases at J, with 5 bases in the middle. Germline V CDR1 and CDR2: SGHDN, FVKESK. This CDR3 is built from 13 residues. The chain's CDR3 is CASSQWATGELFF. The CDR3 coding sequence is TGTGCCAGCAGCCAATGGGCCACCGGGGAGCTGTTTTTT.

The V call is TRBV13, the J call TRBJ2-1; the match to TRBD1 covers 7 bases. J was trimmed by 5 bases and V by 5 bases; bases with no gene match: 6. CDR1 and CDR2 (germline): PRHDT, FYEKMQ (reference sequence). This CDR3 has 14 amino acids. The CDR3 here is CASSLRQGHNEQFF. Here the CDR3 DNA reads TGTGCCAGCAGCCTAAGACAGGGCCACAATGAGCAGTTCTTC.

The chain is built from TRBV7-9 and TRBJ2-3, with TRBD2 matching over 10 bases. CDR1 is SEHNR and CDR2 is FQNEAQ in the germline V gene (reference sequence). The CDR3 runs 16 residues. V lost 1 base and J lost 2; bases outside the gene matches: 3. The CDR3 DNA sequence: TGTGCCAGCAGCTTAGGACTAGCGGGTATCACAGATACGCAGTATTTT. Translation: CASSLGLAGITDTQYF.

V usage is TRBV6-5 and J usage is TRBJ1-1; D is uncertain. The germline CDR1 and CDR2 sequences are MNHEY and SVGAGI. The CDR3 has 13 amino acids. The germline V and J ends were trimmed by 6 bases and 0 bases, with 8 bases remaining between them. The CDR3 loop reads CASRMGLNTEAFF. The DNA for the CDR3 is TGTGCCAGCAGGATGGGCTTGAACACTGAAGCTTTCTTT.

The chain has TRBV10-2 and TRBJ2-3, with D possibly matching TRBD1 (6 bases). The germline V gene has CDR1 WSHSY and CDR2 SAAADI. Trimming removed 2 bases at V and 7 bases at J, with 10 bases between. The CDR3 spans 13 residues. CDR3 sequence (DNA): TGCGCCAGCAGTGAGCAACAGGGATATACGCAGTATTTT. It yields the protein CASSEQQGYTQYF.

In this sample, this clone turned up once. The V gene is TRBV6-5, the J gene TRBJ2-5; D is possibly TRBD1 (5 bases). This CDR3 spans 15 amino acids. Trimming stripped 6 bases from V and 3 bases from J, with 17 bases between. Germline assignment: CDR1 MNHEY and CDR2 SVGAGI. The CDR3 DNA is TGTGCCAGCAGCTCCCAAGGGGCGGTGGAAGAGACCCAGTACTTC. Translated: CASSSQGAVEETQYF.

With regard to this clone: Other DNA sequences from this sample encode an identical CDR3 as well. This sequence joins TRBV19 and TRBJ1-1; TRBD1 aligns across 7 bases. CDR3 length: 14 residues. V gave up 4 bases and J gave up 0 bases; unmatched junction bases: 2. CDR1 LNHDA and CDR2 SQIVND come from the germline V gene (reference sequence). The CDR3 loop reads CASSRQGMNTEAFF. The CDR3 DNA is TGTGCCAGTAGTAGACAGGGCATGAACACTGAAGCTTTCTTT.

This sequence joins TRBV6-1 and TRBJ2-1, with D perhaps matching TRBD2 (5 bases). The CDR3 consists of 16 residues. V was pared by 5 bases and J by 3 bases, with 17 bases between. Germline V lookup: CDR1 MNHNS, CDR2 SASEGT. The CDR3 DNA is TGTGCCAGCAGTCAAGGCCGGACTCCCGGCTACAATGAGCAGTTCTTC. This sequence encodes CASSQGRTPGYNEQFF.